The rows below give T cell receptor beta chains drawn from one sample of a study of blood T cells in healthy people across ages. TCRdb reprocessed the 5' RACE reads with MiXCR, giving one entry per CDR3 protein. Here the sample spans roughly 1,700,000 distinct CDR3 sequences, 28% being singletons. The sequencing input was blood. The source of these receptors is a woman aged 25 to 39 in good health. Both conserved end residues are part of each CDR3. D genes are given only for firm matches. Clone size appears in some rows only: once, few, many, or a class for an expanded clone.

>TRBJ2-5|TRBD2|TRBV9|few
CASSVGLAGGREQETQYF
TGTGCCAGCAGCGTAGGGCTAGCGGGCGGACGGGAACAAGAGACCCAGTACTTC
>TRBJ2-7|.|TRBV20-1|many
CSAITSSSYEQYF
TGCAGTGCTATCACTAGTAGCTCCTACGAGCAGTACTTC
>TRBJ2-7|.|TRBV3-1|.
CASSTRGGEQYF
TGTGCCAGCAGCACTAGGGGGGGCGAGCAGTACTTC
>TRBJ2-5|TRBD1|TRBV29-1|many
CSASRDRGVSAQYF
TGCAGCGCATCCCGGGACAGGGGGGTTTCGGCCCAGTACTTC
>TRBJ2-3|TRBD2|TRBV18|few
CASTRTSGGSSTDTQYF
TGTGCCAGCACCAGGACTAGCGGGGGGTCTAGCACAGATACGCAGTATTTT
>TRBJ2-1|TRBD1|TRBV12-3/TRBV12-4|many
CASSRPDRASEQFF
TGTGCCAGCAGCCGGCCCGACAGGGCTAGTGAGCAGTTCTTC
>TRBJ1-1|.|TRBV20-1|.
CSAFTTTEAFF
TGCAGTGCTTTCACAACAACCGAAGCTTTCTTT
>TRBJ2-5|.|TRBV18|.
CASSPGGIHQETQYF
TGTGCCAGCTCACCGGGCGGGATTCACCAAGAGACCCAGTACTTC
>TRBJ2-1|.|TRBV9|.
CASSVGPDRTYNEQFF
TGTGCCAGCAGCGTAGGCCCAGACAGAACTTACAATGAGCAGTTCTTC
>TRBJ2-3|TRBD2|TRBV29-1|many
CSVASGRTDTQYF
TGCAGCGTTGCTAGCGGGAGAACAGATACGCAGTATTTT
>TRBJ2-1|TRBD2|TRBV28|.
CASGLTSGGAGEQFF
TGTGCCAGCGGCTTAACTAGCGGGGGGGCGGGTGAGCAGTTCTTC
>TRBJ2-1|.|TRBV20-1|many
CSALKSSYNEQFF
TGCAGTGCTCTGAAGAGCTCCTACAATGAGCAGTTCTTC
>TRBJ2-7|.|TRBV6-6|.
CASSQSGARYEQYF
TGTGCCAGCAGTCAGAGCGGAGCTCGCTACGAGCAGTACTTC
>TRBJ2-1|TRBD2|TRBV20-1|.
CSARDRLAGAKIRVNEQFF
TGCAGTGCTAGAGATCGACTAGCGGGGGCCAAAATTAGGGTCAATGAGCAGTTCTTC
>TRBJ1-2|.|TRBV29-1|.
CSVVVSGYGYTF
TGCAGCGTTGTTGTGTCAGGCTATGGCTACACCTTC
>TRBJ2-7|TRBD1|TRBV2|few
CASMPPGTGSHEQYF
TGTGCCAGCATGCCCCCGGGGACAGGGTCCCACGAGCAGTACTTC
>TRBJ1-1|.|TRBV28|few
CASSRTRLEAFF
TGTGCCAGCAGTCGCACACGACTTGAAGCTTTCTTT
>TRBJ1-4|.|TRBV20-1|.
CSARLELQKLFF
TGCAGTGCTAGACTTGAGTTGCAAAAACTGTTTTTT
>TRBJ2-7|.|TRBV20-1|.
CSAPADVLYEQYF
TGCAGTGCCCCGGCGGACGTACTCTACGAGCAGTACTTC
>TRBJ1-2|.|TRBV3-1|few
CASSQGRLGGYTF
TGTGCCAGCAGCCAAGGACGCTTGGGTGGCTACACCTTC
>TRBJ2-1|TRBD2|TRBV20-1|.
CSAARGAASYNEQFF
TGCAGTGCCGCGCGGGGGGCCGCATCCTACAATGAGCAGTTCTTC
>TRBJ2-7|TRBD2|TRBV7-2|.
CASSGGLAGVPEQYF
TGTGCCAGCAGCGGGGGACTAGCGGGAGTACCCGAGCAGTACTTC
>TRBJ2-3|TRBD2|TRBV10-3|few
CAISGGGATLNTDTQYF
TGTGCCATCAGTGGCGGGGGGGCAACCCTTAACACAGATACGCAGTATTTT
>TRBJ1-4|.|TRBV5-1|.
CASSLGRPREKLFF
TGCGCCAGCAGCTTAGGGCGGCCTCGGGAAAAACTGTTTTTT
>TRBJ2-3|TRBD1|TRBV5-5|.
CTSSLMMGQGTDTQYF
TGTACCAGCAGCTTGATGATGGGACAGGGCACAGATACGCAGTATTTT
>TRBJ2-3|.|TRBV5-1|few
CASSLAVSGDTDTQYF
TGCGCCAGCAGCTTGGCCGTTAGCGGCGACACAGATACGCAGTATTTT
>TRBJ2-5|TRBD2|TRBV6-5|many
CASSPSGAGGPQETQYF
TGTGCCAGCAGTCCCTCGGGCGCGGGGGGGCCCCAAGAGACCCAGTACTTC
>TRBJ2-7|.|TRBV20-1|many
CSARSKAGTSYEQYF
TGCAGTGCCCGTTCAAAAGCCGGGACTTCCTACGAGCAGTACTTC
>TRBJ2-5|.|TRBV7-2|.
CASSLMKPDGRETQYF
TGTGCCAGCAGCTTGATGAAGCCGGACGGGAGAGAGACCCAGTACTTC
>TRBJ2-3|.|TRBV5-1|.
CASRMTGTTIRTYTQYF
TGCGCCAGCAGAATGACCGGGACGACCATTCGCACATATACGCAGTATTTT
>TRBJ1-1|.|TRBV6-2/TRBV6-3|.
CASSYRGSVLNTEAFF
TGTGCCAGCAGTTACCGGGGGTCCGTCCTGAACACTGAAGCTTTCTTT
>TRBJ2-7|.|TRBV4-3|.
CASSQGRENYEQYF
TGCGCCAGCAGCCAAGGTCGGGAGAACTACGAGCAGTACTTC
>TRBJ2-1|TRBD2|TRBV20-1|few
CSARALAGDEQFF
TGCAGTGCTAGAGCACTAGCGGGGGATGAGCAGTTCTTC
>TRBJ2-1|TRBD1|TRBV2|.
CASRPGQGANEQFF
TGTGCCAGCAGGCCGGGACAGGGGGCGAATGAGCAGTTCTTC
>TRBJ2-3|.|TRBV12-3/TRBV12-4|few
CASSSTSPTDTQYF
TGTGCCAGCAGTTCTACTAGCCCCACAGATACGCAGTATTTT
>TRBJ2-7|TRBD2|TRBV20-1|many
CSARDPRGLAGAYEQYF
TGCAGTGCTAGAGACCCCCGTGGGCTAGCGGGAGCCTACGAGCAGTACTTC
>TRBJ1-2|.|TRBV9|.
CASSASGSGDYGYTF
TGTGCCAGCAGCGCGTCAGGGTCGGGGGACTATGGCTACACCTTC
>TRBJ2-7|TRBD1|TRBV4-1|many
CASSSTGVGEQYF
TGCGCCAGCAGCAGTACAGGGGTTGGCGAGCAGTACTTC
>TRBJ1-1|.|TRBV20-1|.
CSPQTSGSPTEAFF
TGCAGTCCACAAACCTCAGGGTCCCCCACTGAAGCTTTCTTT
>TRBJ2-7|TRBD2|TRBV5-1|many
CASRLAELYEQYF
TGCGCCAGCAGACTAGCGGAGCTCTACGAGCAGTACTTC
>TRBJ2-7|TRBD2|TRBV20-1|few
CSATISGRSYEQYF
TGCAGTGCTACCATAAGCGGGAGAAGCTACGAGCAGTACTTC
>TRBJ2-1|.|TRBV29-1|.
CSSTPPSNEQFF
TGCAGCTCGACCCCGCCCTCTAATGAGCAGTTCTTC
>TRBJ2-2|TRBD2|TRBV20-1|.
CSARSGGGPTGELFF
TGCAGTGCTAGGTCCGGCGGGGGGCCTACCGGGGAGCTGTTTTTT
>TRBJ1-5|.|TRBV10-2|.
CASTDGYNQPQHF
TGCGCCAGTACCGACGGATACAATCAGCCCCAGCATTTT
>TRBJ2-2|.|TRBV28|few
CASSHTGITNTGELFF
TGTGCCAGCAGTCATACAGGGATTACGAACACCGGGGAGCTGTTTTTT
>TRBJ2-1|.|TRBV7-9|.
CASSQDGVGGDEQFF
TGTGCCAGCAGCCAAGACGGGGTCGGAGGGGATGAGCAGTTCTTC
>TRBJ2-1|.|TRBV20-1|.
CSARGHRSYNEQFF
TGCAGTGCTAGGGGGCACCGCTCCTACAATGAGCAGTTCTTC
>TRBJ2-3|.|TRBV27|few
CASTVWAGSDTQYF
TGTGCCAGCACTGTGTGGGCTGGGTCAGATACGCAGTATTTT
>TRBJ1-2|TRBD1|TRBV5-1|many
CASSQQGADRYGYTF
TGCGCCAGCAGCCAACAGGGGGCTGATCGGTATGGCTACACCTTC
>TRBJ2-1|TRBD2|TRBV6-1|many
CASSEVFPSGGIQDEQFF
TGTGCCAGCAGTGAAGTCTTTCCAAGCGGGGGCATACAGGATGAGCAGTTCTTC
>TRBJ2-2|TRBD1|TRBV5-1|.
CASSPGQGRMTGELFF
TGCGCCAGCAGCCCGGGACAGGGGCGGATGACCGGGGAGCTGTTTTTT
>TRBJ2-3|TRBD2|TRBV12-3/TRBV12-4|many
CASSLRLASTDTQYF
TGCGCCAGCAGCTTGAGACTAGCTAGCACAGATACGCAGTATTTT
>TRBJ1-2|.|TRBV7-8|many
CASSPTGPGGFGYTF
TGTGCCAGCAGCCCCACAGGGCCAGGTGGTTTTGGCTACACCTTC